The 24 T cell receptor delta chains given below trace back to one sample, sequenced in a study of gamma-delta chains in newborns, infants, children (dated by TCRdb to the late 2010s). The sequencing machine was an Illumina MiSeq. TCRdb recomputed clones from the public reads with CATT; identical DNA rows were then combined. Across this sample there are a few thousand delta-chain clones, with about 3% seen only once. The ten largest account for 14% to 15% of the sample. Sample: blood. The source is a child who was a newborn, infant or young child, either healthy, febrile or measles-vaccinated (not recorded which).

In this sample, this clone turned up a few times. A read error may be the cause here, since a much bigger clone is one base away. The same CDR3 arises from other DNA sequences in this sample as well. The chain has TRDV1 and TRDJ3; 9 bases line up with TRDD3. With V trimmed by 0 bases and J by 2 bases, 11 bases remained unmatched. In germline, CDR1 is TSWWSYY, CDR2 QGS. This CDR3 comprises 21 residues. CDR3 DNA sequence: TGTGCTCTTGGGGAACTCCCACTAGTCGGGGATACGACCTGGGACACCCGACAGATGTTTTTC. This translates into CALGELPLVGDTTWDTRQMFF.

As to this clone: A far larger clone is a single base away, which makes a read error likely. Other DNA variants within this sample encode the same CDR3. The chain joins TRAV29/DV5 to TRDJ2, with 8 bases that match TRDD3. CDR1 is NSMFDY and CDR2 is ISSIKDK in the germline V gene. This CDR3 is built from 19 residues. The CDR3 nucleotides are TGTGCGGCAAGCGCTCCTAATACTGGGGGTCGTTCTTTGACAGCACAACTCTTCTTT. This encodes CAASAPNTGGRSLTAQLFF.

The chain links TRDV3 to TRDJ3, with TRDD3 matching 12 bases. The CDR3 is made up of 24 amino acids. The germline V gene has CDR1 TVYSNPD and CDR2 GDNSRS (reference sequence). J was trimmed by 1 base and V by 2 bases; bases with no gene match: 24. CDR3 sequence: CAFGGLLPNLGDTKWSWDTRQMFF. For the CDR3, the DNA is TGTGCCTTTGGGGGTCTACTGCCAAACCTGGGGGATACGAAGTGGTCCTGGGACACCCGACAGATGTTTTTC.

This chain links TRDV2 with TRDJ3, with TRDD3 identical over 7 bases. The junction had 4 bases not matched to a gene; V was cut back by 0 bases and J by 0 bases. Germline assignment: CDR1 GEAIGNYY and CDR2 EKD. This CDR3 has 18 residues. The CDR3 DNA reads as TGTGCCTGTGACACCGTGGGGGAGAGCTCCTGGGACACCCGACAGATGTTTTTC. It is translated as CACDTVGESSWDTRQMFF.

This clone was counted only a few times. One base away lies a much larger clone, so this may be a sequencing read error. This same CDR3 is encoded by further DNA sequences in the sample. The chain carries TRDV2 and TRDJ2, with D hard to call. CDR1 GEAIGNYY and CDR2 EKD come from the germline V gene. Trimming removed 6 bases from V and 2 bases from J, with 15 bases in between. There are 15 residues in the CDR3. The CDR3 reads CACQASHALTAQLFF. As DNA, the CDR3 is TGTGCCTGTCAAGCTAGTCACGCCTTGACAGCACAACTCTTCTTT.

This clone showed up just a few times. Possible read error: a much larger clone is one base away. The V and J genes are TRDV1 and TRDJ2; D gene ambiguous. The CDR3 has 15 residues. The germline CDR1 and CDR2 sequences are TSWWSYY and QGS. The chain's CDR3 is CALGERGLPTVQLFF. The CDR3 DNA is TGTGCTCTTGGGGAACGCGGTCTCCCAACAGTACAACTCTTCTTT.

On this clone: A far larger clone is one base from this, pointing to a likely read error. The sample holds other DNA sequences that translate to the same CDR3. The chain recombines TRDV2 with TRDJ3; 9 bases agree with TRDD3. The V and J ends lost 4 bases and 0 bases, in that order; junction bases with no gene match: 3. The CDR3 runs to 17 residues. Germline CDR1 and CDR2: GEAIGNYY and EKD. CDR3 sequence: CACDTGGSSWDTRQMFF. CDR3 sequence (DNA): TGTGCCTGTGATACTGGGGGAAGCTCCTGGGACACCCGACAGATGTTTTTC.

A word on this clone: The TCRdb record carries a much larger clone's protein, which differs from this DNA's translation at residue 2; a read error is the likely cause, and the protein listed here is the DNA translation. The rearrangement joins TRDV2 to TRDJ3; 13 bases match TRDD3. This CDR3 comprises 20 residues. The germline V gene has CDR1 GEAIGNYY and CDR2 EKD. As DNA, the CDR3 is TGTTCCTGTGACAAAAAGTACTGGGGGATACGCTCCTGGGACACCCGACAGATGTTTTTC. Protein sequence: CSCDKKYWGIRSWDTRQMFF.

The V and J genes are TRDV2 and TRDJ2, with 7 bases matching TRDD3. J lost 4 bases, V lost 0 bases, and 16 bases had no gene match. Germline lookup yields CDR1 GEAIGNYY and CDR2 EKD. The CDR3 contains 19 residues. The CDR3 region is CACDTVGVGDEISTAQLFF. For the CDR3, the DNA is TGTGCCTGTGACACCGTCGGCGTGGGGGACGAGATCTCGACAGCACAACTCTTCTTT.

This clone was recorded a few times. This sequence may be a read error, since a much larger clone differs from it by one base. The V call is TRDV1, the J call TRDJ1, with 7 positions matching TRDD2. With V trimmed by 0 bases and J by 4 bases, 41 bases remained unmatched. CDR1 is TSWWSYY and CDR2 is QGS in the germline V gene. This CDR3 spans 27 amino acids. CDR3 coding DNA: TGTGCTCTTGGGGAACTTTCCTACCTCTATCTCCATTTTACTGGTGGCACTTTCAATCGCCTCGACGATAAACTCATCTTT. Its protein is CALGELSYLYLHFTGGTFNRLDDKLIF.

On this clone itself: The protein in TCRdb stems from a much larger clone and differs at residue 14 from this DNA's translation, likely a read error; here the protein is translated from the DNA. The chain is built from TRDV2 and TRDJ3, with a possible D match to TRDD3 (6 bases). The length of the CDR3 is 16 residues. CDR1 is GEAIGNYY and CDR2 is EKD in the germline V gene. This CDR3 is CACDWGFSWDTRQVFF. CDR3 DNA sequence: TGTGCCTGTGACTGGGGATTCTCCTGGGACACCCGACAGGTGTTTTTC.

With respect to this clone: The TCRdb record carries a much larger clone's protein, which differs from this DNA's translation at residue 4; a read error is the likely cause, and the protein listed here is the DNA translation. The chain employs TRDV3 and TRDJ3, with 7 bases lining up with TRDD3. This CDR3 has 19 residues. Germline assignment: CDR1 TVYSNPD and CDR2 GDNSRS (reference sequence). Unmatched junction bases numbered 13, after V lost 2 bases and J lost 0 bases. DNA of the CDR3: TGTGCCTTTCGGAACACTGGGGTCCCCTTCTCCTGGGACACCCGACAGATGTTTTTC. Its protein product is CAFRNTGVPFSWDTRQMFF.

This clone was seen a few times. TCRdb lists the protein of a much larger clone for this DNA, which differs at residue 14, so this is likely a read error; the protein given here is translated from the DNA itself. V usage is TRDV2 and J usage is TRDJ2; TRDD3 is a possible D gene (6 bases). The CDR3 runs 16 residues. CDR1 GEAIGNYY and CDR2 EKD come from the germline V gene. CDR3 region: CACDTWGFSLTAQPFF. The CDR3 DNA reads TGTGCCTGTGACACCTGGGGGTTTTCTTTGACAGCACAACCCTTCTTT.

The chain uses TRDV2 and TRDJ2; 9 bases fit TRDD3. The CDR3 extends over 18 amino acids. Germline V lookup: CDR1 GEAIGNYY, CDR2 EKD. Trimming removed 0 bases from V and 0 bases from J; junction bases left unmatched: 7. CDR3 bases: TGTGCCTGTGACACCTTACTGGGGGGATACTCTTTGACAGCACAACTCTTCTTT. As protein: CACDTLLGGYSLTAQLFF.

As to this clone: TCRdb shows a much larger clone's protein in place of this DNA's translation, and the two differ at residue 5, likely through a read error; the protein shown is translated from the DNA. The chain is built from TRDV2 and TRDJ2; 10 bases agree with TRDD3. Germline assignment: CDR1 GEAIGNYY and CDR2 EKD. J lost 0 bases, V lost 3 bases, and 9 bases had no gene match. The CDR3 has 18 amino acids. The CDR3: CACDAGGGIRALTAQLFF. CDR3 nucleotide sequence: TGTGCCTGTGACGCCGGCGGGGGGATACGCGCTTTGACAGCACAACTCTTCTTT.

This clone was seen only a few times. A read error is possible here, since a much larger clone lies one base away. The identical CDR3 is also encoded by other nucleotide sequences in the sample. J is TRDJ3 and V is TRDV2; 11 bases are shared with TRDD3. The germline V gene encodes CDR1 GEAIGNYY and CDR2 EKD. This CDR3 is 18 amino acids long. The CDR3: CACDTGGYAAWGTRQMFF. The CDR3 nucleotides read TGTGCCTGTGACACTGGGGGATACGCCGCCTGGGGCACCCGACAGATGTTTTTC.

To note about this clone: A much larger clone sits a single nucleotide away, making a read error possible. The sample carries other DNA sequences with the same CDR3. The genes are TRDV3 and TRDJ1, with D perhaps TRDD2 or TRDD3 (6 bases each). This CDR3 contains 17 residues. The ends were cut back, 3 bases at V and 0 bases at J, with 23 bases in the middle. Germline CDR1 reads TVYSNPD; CDR2 reads GDNSRS (reference sequence). CDR3 protein: CAFLKDLGFPNTDKLIF. The CDR3 DNA reads TGTGCCTTCCTGAAGGATCTGGGGTTTCCTAACACCGATAAACTCATCTTT.

In its sample, this clone ranks as medium-sized. The V and J genes are TRDV3 and TRDJ3; TRDD3 is a possible D gene (5 bases). CDR1 TVYSNPD and CDR2 GDNSRS come from the germline V gene (reference sequence). This CDR3 contains 18 residues. Between the trimmed V and J ends, which lost 0 bases and 0 bases, there was a span of 15 bases. The CDR3 DNA reads as TGTGCCTTTAGCTACGGGGGCCCTAGCTCCTGGGACACCCGACAGATGTTTTTC. It encodes CAFSYGGPSSWDTRQMFF.

Turning to this clone: A far larger clone is a single base away, which makes a read error likely. In the same sample, other DNA sequences code for this CDR3. The V gene is TRAV29/DV5, the J gene TRDJ1; 10 nucleotides agree with TRDD3. The CDR3 runs to 16 residues. Germline assignment: CDR1 NSMFDY and CDR2 ISSIKDK. The CDR3 sequence: CAASEKLLGDTDKLIF. In DNA form, the CDR3 reads TGTGCCGCAAGCGAAAAACTACTGGGGGATACCGATAAACTCATCTTT.

A few counts support this clone. It differs at one base from a far larger clone, so likely a read error. V usage is TRAV29/DV5 and J usage is TRDJ2, with 8 nucleotides matching TRDD3. CDR1 and CDR2 from the germline V gene are NSMFDY and ISSIKDK. The CDR3 is 19 residues long. CDR3 in amino acids: CAASAPNTGGRSLIAQLFF. CDR3 bases: TGTGCAGCAAGCGCTCCTAATACTGGGGGTCGTTCTTTGATAGCACAACTCTTCTTT. Full variable domain (outside the CDR3, taken from reference TRAV29/DV5 and TRDJ2): DQQVKQNSPSLSVQEGRISILNCDYTNSMFDYFLWYKKYPAEGPTFLISISSIKDKNEDGRFTVFLNKSAKHLSLHIVPSQPGDSAVYFCAASAPNTGGRSLIAQLFFGKGTQLIVEP.

This clone was seen more than once but under ten times. TCRdb assigns this DNA the protein of a much larger clone, which departs from its translation at residue 10; this likely reflects a read error, and the protein shown comes from translating the DNA. This chain uses TRDV2 with TRDJ3, with 11 positions matching TRDD3. The CDR3 runs to 15 residues. After removal of 0 bases from V and 12 bases from J, the junction contained 3 bases not matched to a gene. CDR1 GEAIGNYY and CDR2 EKD come from the germline V gene. CDR3 nucleotide sequence: TGTGCCTGTGACACCGCTGGGGGATACATCCGACAGATGTTTTTC. Amino acids: CACDTAGGYIRQMFF.

Worth noting for this clone: A much larger clone sits a single nucleotide away, making a read error possible. The same CDR3 arises from other DNA sequences in this sample as well. The chain links TRDV2 to TRDJ2, with D perhaps matching TRDD3 (6 bases). The CDR3 has 16 residues. CDR1 is GEAIGNYY, CDR2 EKD, per germline. The CDR3 DNA is TGTGCCTGTGACACCGGAACTCTGGGGACAACAGCCCAACTCTTCTTT. Amino acid sequence: CACDTGTLGTTAQLFF.

The chain is built from TRDV2 and TRDJ2; tentative D call: TRDD3 (6 bases). The V end lost 2 bases, the J end lost 5 bases, and 11 bases lay between the germline ends. CDR1 is GEAIGNYY, CDR2 EKD, per germline. The CDR3 has 14 residues. In DNA form, the CDR3 reads TGTGCCTGTGACAGTCTAGGGGATACAGCACAACTCTTCTTT. Amino acid sequence: CACDSLGDTAQLFF.

This clone came up a few times. TCRdb has a much larger clone's protein, which differs at residue 5 from the translation of this DNA, likely because of a read error; what is shown is the protein translated from the DNA. The chain recombines TRDV1 with TRDJ2; D perhaps matches TRDD3 (6 bases). The CDR3 loop spans 16 amino acids. V lost 7 bases and J lost 3, with 18 bases in between. Per germline, CDR1 TSWWSYY and CDR2 QGS. In DNA form, the CDR3 reads TGTGCTCTTGATGGGGCCGGCCGGGATATGACAGCACAACTCTTCTTT. Residues: CALDGAGRDMTAQLFF.